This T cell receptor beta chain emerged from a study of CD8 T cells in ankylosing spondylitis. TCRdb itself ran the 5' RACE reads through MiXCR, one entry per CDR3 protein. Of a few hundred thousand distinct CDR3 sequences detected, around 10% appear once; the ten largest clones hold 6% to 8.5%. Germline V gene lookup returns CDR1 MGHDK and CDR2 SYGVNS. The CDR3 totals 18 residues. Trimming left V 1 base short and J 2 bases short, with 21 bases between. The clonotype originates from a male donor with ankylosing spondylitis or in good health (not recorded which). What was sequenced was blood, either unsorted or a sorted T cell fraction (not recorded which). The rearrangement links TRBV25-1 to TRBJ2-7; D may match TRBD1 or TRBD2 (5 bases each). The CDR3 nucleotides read TGTGCCAGCAGTGAATCCCCCCTGAATCGGGGCAACCCCTACGAGCAGTACTTC. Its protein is CASSESPLNRGNPYEQYF.